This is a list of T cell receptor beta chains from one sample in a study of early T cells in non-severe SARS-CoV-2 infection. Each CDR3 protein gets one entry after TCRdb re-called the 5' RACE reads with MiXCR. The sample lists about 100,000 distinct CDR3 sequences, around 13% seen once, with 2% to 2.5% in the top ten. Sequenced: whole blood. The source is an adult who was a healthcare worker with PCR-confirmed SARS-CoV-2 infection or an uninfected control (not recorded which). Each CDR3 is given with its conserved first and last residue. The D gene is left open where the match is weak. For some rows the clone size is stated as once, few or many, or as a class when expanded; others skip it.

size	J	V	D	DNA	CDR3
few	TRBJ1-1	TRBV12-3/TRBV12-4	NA	TGTGCCAGCAGCCCTACAGCCTTTCAGGGGAGGGACACTGAAGCTTTCTTT	CASSPTAFQGRDTEAFF
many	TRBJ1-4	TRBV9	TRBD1	TGTGCCAGCAGCGCACGGACAGGGGGAAATGAAAAACTGTTTTTT	CASSARTGGNEKLFF
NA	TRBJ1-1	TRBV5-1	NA	TGCGCCAGCAGCTTGACGGGCCAAGTGAGTGAAGCTTTCTTT	CASSLTGQVSEAFF
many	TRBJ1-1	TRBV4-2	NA	TGTGCCAGCAGCCAAGAGGGCTACTGGGAAGCTTTCTTT	CASSQEGYWEAFF
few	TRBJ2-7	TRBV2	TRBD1	TGTGCCAGCAGAAGAACAGGGGAAGTCTTGTCCTACGAGCAGTACTTC	CASRRTGEVLSYEQYF
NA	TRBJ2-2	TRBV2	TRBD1	TGTGCCAGCAGAATCCGGGACAGCACCGGGGAGCTGTTTTTT	CASRIRDSTGELFF
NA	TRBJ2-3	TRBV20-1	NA	TGCAGTGCTAGAGATCTCGGGGCAGCGGCGGGACCTAGCACAGATACGCAGTATTTT	CSARDLGAAAGPSTDTQYF
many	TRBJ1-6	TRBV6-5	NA	TGTGCCAGCAGTATCCGGGGAGCGGATTCACCCCTCCACTTT	CASSIRGADSPLHF
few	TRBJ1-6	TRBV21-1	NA	TGTGCCAGCACCTCAGGTCGGGTCATGGCATCACCCCTCCACTTT	CASTSGRVMASPLHF
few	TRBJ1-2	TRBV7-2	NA	TGTGCCAGCAGTTGGAACAGAAACTATGGCTACACCTTC	CASSWNRNYGYTF
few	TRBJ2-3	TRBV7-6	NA	TGTGCCAGCAGCTCCCTTAGCGAGGATGCGCAGTATTTT	CASSSLSEDAQYF
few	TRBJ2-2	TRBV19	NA	TGTGCCAGTAGTATCGTTCTCACTTACACCGGGGAGCTGTTTTTT	CASSIVLTYTGELFF
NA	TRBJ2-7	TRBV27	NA	TGTGCCAGCAGTGCCCCTAGGTTAAGGGGGTTTACCTACGAGCAGTACTTC	CASSAPRLRGFTYEQYF
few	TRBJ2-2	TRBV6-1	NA	TGTGCCAGCAGTGGCAAGATTTTGAACACCGGGGAGCTGTTTTTT	CASSGKILNTGELFF
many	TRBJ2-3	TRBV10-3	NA	TGTGCCATCAGTGAGGGCTATGTCACAGATACGCAGTATTTT	CAISEGYVTDTQYF
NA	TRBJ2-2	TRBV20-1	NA	TGCAGTGCTAGAGATCCTGGGGCACTGAGGGGCACCGGGGAGCTGTTTTTT	CSARDPGALRGTGELFF
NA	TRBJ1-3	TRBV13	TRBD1	TGTGCCAGCAGCTTAGATGGCGGGACAGGGCACCCACATTTT	CASSLDGGTGHPHF
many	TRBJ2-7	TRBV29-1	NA	TGCAGCGTTGTATGGGGGTACGAGCAGTACTTC	CSVVWGYEQYF
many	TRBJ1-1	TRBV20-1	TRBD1	TGCAGTGCTAGAGGCAGGGGGGAGGGTGAAGTTTTCTTT	CSARGRGEGEVFF
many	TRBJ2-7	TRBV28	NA	TGTGCCAGCAGCCCCCCAGGGGTCTATACCTACGAGCAGTACTTC	CASSPPGVYTYEQYF
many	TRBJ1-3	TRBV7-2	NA	TGTGCCAGCAGCCCAATGGCGGCAGGCTCTGGAAACACCATATATTTT	CASSPMAAGSGNTIYF
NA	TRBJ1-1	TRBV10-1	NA	TGCGCCAGCAGTGAAGGGAACCCGGCTGAAGCTTTCTTT	CASSEGNPAEAFF